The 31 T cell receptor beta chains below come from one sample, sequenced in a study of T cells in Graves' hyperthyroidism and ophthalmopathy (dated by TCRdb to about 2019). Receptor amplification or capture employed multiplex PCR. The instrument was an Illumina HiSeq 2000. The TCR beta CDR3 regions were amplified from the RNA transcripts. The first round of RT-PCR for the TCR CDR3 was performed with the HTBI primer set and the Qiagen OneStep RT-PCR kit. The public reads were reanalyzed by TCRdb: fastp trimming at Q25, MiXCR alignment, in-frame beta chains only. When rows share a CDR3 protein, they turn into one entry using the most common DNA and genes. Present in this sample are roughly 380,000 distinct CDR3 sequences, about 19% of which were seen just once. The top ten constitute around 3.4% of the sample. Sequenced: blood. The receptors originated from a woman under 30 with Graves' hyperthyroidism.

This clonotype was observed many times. The CDR3 region has the DNA TGCGCCAGCAGCCGTCTTACAAGACAGGGAAACACCATATATTTT. Its translation: CASSRLTRQGNTIYF. The chain combines TRBV4-1 with TRBJ1-3, with D possibly TRBD1 on 5 matching bases. The CDR3 totals 15 residues. The V gene lost 4 bases and the J gene lost 4 bases, with 14 bases spanning the gap. Germline assignment: CDR1 MGHRA and CDR2 YSYEKL.

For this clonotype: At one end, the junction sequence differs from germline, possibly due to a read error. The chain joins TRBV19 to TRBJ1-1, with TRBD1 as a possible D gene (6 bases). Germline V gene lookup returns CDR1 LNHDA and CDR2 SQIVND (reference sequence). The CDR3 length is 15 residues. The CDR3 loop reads CASSIWDMGRTDAFF. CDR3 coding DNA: TGTGCCAGTAGTATTTGGGACATGGGTAGGACTGATGCTTTCTTT.

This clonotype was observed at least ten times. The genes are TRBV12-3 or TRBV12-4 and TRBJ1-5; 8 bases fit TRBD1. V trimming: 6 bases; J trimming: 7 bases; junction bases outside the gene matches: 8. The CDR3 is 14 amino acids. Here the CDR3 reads CASRVSGGRQPQHF. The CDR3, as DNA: TGTGCCAGCAGAGTCTCAGGGGGCAGACAGCCCCAGCATTTT.

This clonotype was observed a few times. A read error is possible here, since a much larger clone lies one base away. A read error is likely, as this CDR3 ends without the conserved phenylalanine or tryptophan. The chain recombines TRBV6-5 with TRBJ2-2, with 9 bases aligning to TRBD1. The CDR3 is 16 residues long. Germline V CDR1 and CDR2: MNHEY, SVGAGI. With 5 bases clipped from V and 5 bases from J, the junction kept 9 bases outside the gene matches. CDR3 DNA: TGTGCCAGCAGTACCCGACAGGGGGGATGGACCGGGGAGCTGTTTTTG. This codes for CASSTRQGGWTGELFL.

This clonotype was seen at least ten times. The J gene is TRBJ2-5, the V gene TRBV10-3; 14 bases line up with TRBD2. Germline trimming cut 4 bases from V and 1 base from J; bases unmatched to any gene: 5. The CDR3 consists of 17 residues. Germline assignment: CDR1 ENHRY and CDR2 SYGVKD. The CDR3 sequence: CAISGGLAGVIQETQYF. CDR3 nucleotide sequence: TGTGCCATCAGTGGGGGACTAGCGGGGGTTATCCAAGAGACCCAGTACTTC.

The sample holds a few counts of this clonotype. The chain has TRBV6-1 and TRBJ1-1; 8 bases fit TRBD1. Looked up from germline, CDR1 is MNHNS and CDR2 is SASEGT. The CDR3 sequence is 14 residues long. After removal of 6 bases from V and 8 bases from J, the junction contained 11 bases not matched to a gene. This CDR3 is CASRGGTGNREAFF. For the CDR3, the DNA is TGTGCCAGCAGGGGCGGGACAGGTAATCGGGAAGCTTTCTTT.

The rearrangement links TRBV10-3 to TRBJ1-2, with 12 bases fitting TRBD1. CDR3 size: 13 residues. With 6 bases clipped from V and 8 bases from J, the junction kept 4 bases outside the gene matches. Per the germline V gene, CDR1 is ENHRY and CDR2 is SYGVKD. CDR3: CAIRGQGAQGYTF. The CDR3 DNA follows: TGTGCCATCAGGGGACAGGGGGCGCAAGGCTACACCTTC.

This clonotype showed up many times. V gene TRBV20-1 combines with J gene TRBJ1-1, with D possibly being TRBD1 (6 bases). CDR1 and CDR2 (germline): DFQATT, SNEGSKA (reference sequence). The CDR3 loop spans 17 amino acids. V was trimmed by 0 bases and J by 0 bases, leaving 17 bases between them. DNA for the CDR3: TGCAGTGCTAGAGATCTTGCACCGGGACACATGAACACTGAAGCTTTCTTT. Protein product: CSARDLAPGHMNTEAFF.

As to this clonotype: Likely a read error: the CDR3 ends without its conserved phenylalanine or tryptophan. CDR3 in amino acids: CASSLARDYGYTY. In DNA form, the CDR3 reads TGTGCCAGCAGCTTAGCACGGGACTATGGCTACACCTAC. This sequence joins TRBV7-9 and TRBJ1-2, with D unclear. The germline V gene encodes CDR1 SEHNR and CDR2 FQNEAQ (reference sequence). Trimming pared 0 bases from V and 3 bases from J, leaving 5 bases between. This CDR3 is built from 13 residues.

Written as DNA, the CDR3 is TGCAGTGCTAGTCCCCCTAGCGGGGTGGAGACCCAGTACTTC. The encoded protein is CSASPPSGVETQYF. The chain is built from TRBV20-1 and TRBJ2-5; TRBD2 matches at 9 bases. With V trimmed by 3 bases and J by 5 bases, 7 bases remained unmatched. From germline, CDR1 is DFQATT and CDR2 SNEGSKA (reference sequence). CDR3 size: 14 residues.

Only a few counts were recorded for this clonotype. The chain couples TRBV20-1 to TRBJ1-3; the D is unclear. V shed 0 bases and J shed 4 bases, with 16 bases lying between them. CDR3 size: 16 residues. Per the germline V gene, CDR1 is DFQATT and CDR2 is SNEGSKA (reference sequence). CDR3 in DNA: TGCAGTGCTAGAGATCTATTTGAAGAAAAAGGAAACACCATATATTTT. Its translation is CSARDLFEEKGNTIYF.

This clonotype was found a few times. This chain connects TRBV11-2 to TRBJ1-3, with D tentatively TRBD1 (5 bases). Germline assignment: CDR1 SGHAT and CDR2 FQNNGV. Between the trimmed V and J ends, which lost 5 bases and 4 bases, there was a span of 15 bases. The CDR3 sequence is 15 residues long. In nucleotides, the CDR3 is TGTGCCAGCAGCCAACCCGGGGGATGGGGAAACACCATATATTTT. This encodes CASSQPGGWGNTIYF.

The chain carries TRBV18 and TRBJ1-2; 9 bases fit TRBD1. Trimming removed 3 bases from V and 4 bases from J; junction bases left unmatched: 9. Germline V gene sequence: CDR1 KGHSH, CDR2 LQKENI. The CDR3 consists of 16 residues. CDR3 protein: CASSPRWTGVVYGYTF. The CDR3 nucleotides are TGTGCCAGCTCACCGCGATGGACAGGGGTGGTCTATGGCTACACCTTC.

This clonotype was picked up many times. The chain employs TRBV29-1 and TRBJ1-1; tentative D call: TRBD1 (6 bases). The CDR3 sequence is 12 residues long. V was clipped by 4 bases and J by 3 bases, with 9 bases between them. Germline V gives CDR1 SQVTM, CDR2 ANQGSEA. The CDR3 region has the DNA TGCAGCGTTGGACAGGAGGACACTGAAGCTTTCTTT. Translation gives CSVGQEDTEAFF.

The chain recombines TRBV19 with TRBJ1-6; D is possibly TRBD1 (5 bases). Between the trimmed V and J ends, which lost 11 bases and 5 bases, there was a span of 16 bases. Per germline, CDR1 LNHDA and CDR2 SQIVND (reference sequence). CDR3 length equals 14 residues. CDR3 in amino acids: CAGGRGSDNSPLHF. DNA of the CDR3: TGTGCCGGCGGTAGGGGTTCCGATAATTCACCCCTCCACTTT.

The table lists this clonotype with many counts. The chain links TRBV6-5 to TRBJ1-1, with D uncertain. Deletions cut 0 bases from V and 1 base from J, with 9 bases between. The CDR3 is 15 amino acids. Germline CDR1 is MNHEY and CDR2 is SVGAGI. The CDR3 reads CASSYSPGSNTEAFF. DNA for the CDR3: TGTGCCAGCAGTTACTCTCCAGGTTCGAACACTGAAGCTTTCTTT.

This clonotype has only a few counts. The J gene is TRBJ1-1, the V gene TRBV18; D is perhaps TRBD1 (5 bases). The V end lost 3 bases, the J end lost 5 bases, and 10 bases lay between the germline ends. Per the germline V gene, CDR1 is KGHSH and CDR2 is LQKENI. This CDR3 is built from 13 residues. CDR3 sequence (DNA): TGTGCCAGCTCACCCGAGGGGTGGACTGAAGCTTTCTTT. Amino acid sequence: CASSPEGWTEAFF.

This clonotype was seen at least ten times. CDR3 nucleotides: TGTGCCAGCAGGAGCTGGGGCCTCTGGGGTCAGCCCCAGCATTTT. It is translated as CASRSWGLWGQPQHF. The chain has TRBV6-2 or TRBV6-3 and TRBJ1-5; D is possibly TRBD1 (5 bases). Deletions cut 6 bases from V and 6 bases from J, with 18 bases between. The CDR3 runs to 15 residues. In germline, CDR1 is MNHEY, CDR2 SVGEGT.

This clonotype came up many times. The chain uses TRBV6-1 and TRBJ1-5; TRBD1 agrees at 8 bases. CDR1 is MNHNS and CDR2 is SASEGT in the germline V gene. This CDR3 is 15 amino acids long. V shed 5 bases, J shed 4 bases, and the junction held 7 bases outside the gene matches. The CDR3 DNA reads TGTGCCAGCAGTACCTGGCAGGGGGCTAATCAGCCCCAGCATTTT. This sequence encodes CASSTWQGANQPQHF.

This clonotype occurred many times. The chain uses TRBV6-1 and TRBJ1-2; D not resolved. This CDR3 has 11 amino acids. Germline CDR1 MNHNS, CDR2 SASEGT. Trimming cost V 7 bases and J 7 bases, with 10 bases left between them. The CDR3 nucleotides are TGTGCCAGCACCTCCGGCAGTGGCTACACCTTC. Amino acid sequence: CASTSGSGYTF.

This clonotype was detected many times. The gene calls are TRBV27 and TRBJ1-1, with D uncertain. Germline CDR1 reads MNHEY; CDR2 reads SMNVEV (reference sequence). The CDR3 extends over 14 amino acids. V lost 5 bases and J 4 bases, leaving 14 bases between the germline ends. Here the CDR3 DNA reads TGTGCCAGCAGTCCCCAGGCGGCGAGCACTGAAGCTTTCTTT. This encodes CASSPQAASTEAFF.

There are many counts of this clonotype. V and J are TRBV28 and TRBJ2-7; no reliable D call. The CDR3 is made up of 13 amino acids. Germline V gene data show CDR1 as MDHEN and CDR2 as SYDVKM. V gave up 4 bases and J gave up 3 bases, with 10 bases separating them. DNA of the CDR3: TGTGCCAGCAGTTCACGTCCTAACTACGAGCAGTACTTC. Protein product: CASSSRPNYEQYF. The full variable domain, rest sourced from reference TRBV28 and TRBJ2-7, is DVKVTQSSRYLVKRTGEKVFLECVQDMDHENMFWYRQDPGLGLRLIYFSYDVKMKEKGDIPEGYSVSREKKERFSLILESASTNQTSMYLCASSSRPNYEQYFGPGTRLTVT.

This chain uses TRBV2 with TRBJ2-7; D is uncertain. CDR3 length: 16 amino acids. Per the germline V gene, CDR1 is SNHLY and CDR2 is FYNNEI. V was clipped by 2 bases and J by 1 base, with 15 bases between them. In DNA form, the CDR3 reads TGTGCCAGCAGTGAAATGCGTATCGATGGTTCCTACGAGCAGTACTTC. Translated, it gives CASSEMRIDGSYEQYF.

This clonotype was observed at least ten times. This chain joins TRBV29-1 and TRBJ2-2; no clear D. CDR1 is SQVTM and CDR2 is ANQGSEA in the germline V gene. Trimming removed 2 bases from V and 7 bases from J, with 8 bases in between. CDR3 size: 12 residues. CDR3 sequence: CSVERAHGELFF. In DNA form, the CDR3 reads TGCAGCGTTGAAAGGGCACACGGGGAGCTGTTTTTT.

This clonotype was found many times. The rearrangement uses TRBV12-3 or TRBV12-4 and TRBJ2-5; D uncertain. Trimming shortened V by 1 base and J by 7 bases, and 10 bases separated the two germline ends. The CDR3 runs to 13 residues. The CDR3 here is CASSLGVTGTQYF. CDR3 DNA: TGTGCCAGCAGTTTAGGAGTGACGGGGACCCAGTACTTC.

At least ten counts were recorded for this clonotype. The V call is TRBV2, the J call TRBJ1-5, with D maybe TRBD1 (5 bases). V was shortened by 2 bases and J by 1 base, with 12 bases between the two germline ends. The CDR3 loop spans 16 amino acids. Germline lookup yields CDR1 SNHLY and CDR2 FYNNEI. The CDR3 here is CASSEFGGESNQPQHF. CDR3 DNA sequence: TGTGCCAGCAGTGAATTTGGGGGTGAGAGCAATCAGCCCCAGCATTTT.

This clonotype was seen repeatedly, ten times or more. The CDR3 region is CASSHAPLAGGTYEQYF. The CDR3 coding sequence is TGCGCCAGCAGCCATGCCCCATTAGCGGGGGGGACCTACGAGCAGTACTTC. V is TRBV4-1 and J is TRBJ2-7, with 11 nucleotides matching TRBD2. Germline V gives CDR1 MGHRA, CDR2 YSYEKL. The CDR3 consists of 17 residues. The junction had 9 bases not matched to a gene; V was cut back by 3 bases and J by 2 bases.

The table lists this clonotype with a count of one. The CDR3: CASRDRGLDTEAFF. In DNA, the CDR3 is TGTGCCAGCAGGGACAGGGGGCTGGACACTGAAGCTTTCTTT. The chain uses TRBV12-3 or TRBV12-4 and TRBJ1-1; the match to TRBD1 covers 11 bases. The CDR3 extends over 14 amino acids. V was clipped by 6 bases and J by 3 bases; unmatched bases: 3.

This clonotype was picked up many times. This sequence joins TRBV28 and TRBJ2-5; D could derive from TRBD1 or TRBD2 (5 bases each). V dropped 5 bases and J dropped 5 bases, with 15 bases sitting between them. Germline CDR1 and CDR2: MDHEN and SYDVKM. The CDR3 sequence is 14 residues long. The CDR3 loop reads CASSPYGTRETQYF. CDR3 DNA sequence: TGTGCCAGCAGTCCCTACGGGACCCGGGAGACCCAGTACTTC.

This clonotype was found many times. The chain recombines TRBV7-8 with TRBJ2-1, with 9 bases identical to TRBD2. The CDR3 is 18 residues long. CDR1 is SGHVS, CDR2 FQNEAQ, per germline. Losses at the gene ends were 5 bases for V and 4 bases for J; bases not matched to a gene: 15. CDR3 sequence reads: CASSLMRLSGGKYNEQFF. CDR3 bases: TGTGCCAGCAGCCTAATGAGACTTAGCGGGGGAAAATACAATGAGCAGTTCTTC. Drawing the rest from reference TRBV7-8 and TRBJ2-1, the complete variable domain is GAGVSQSPRYKVAKRGQDVALRCDPISGHVSLFWYQQALGQGPEFLTYFQNEAQLDKSGLPSDRFFAERPEGSVSTLKIQRTQQEDSAVYLCASSLMRLSGGKYNEQFFGPGTRLTVL.

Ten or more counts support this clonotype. In nucleotides, the CDR3 is TGTGCCTGGAGACAGGGCACTGAAGCTTTCTTT. This codes for CAWRQGTEAFF. V and J are TRBV30 and TRBJ1-1; D possibly corresponds to TRBD1 (6 bases). Germline assignment: CDR1 GTSNPN and CDR2 SVGIG (reference sequence). V was shortened by 3 bases and J by 4 bases, with 6 bases between the two germline ends. This CDR3 spans 11 amino acids.